The clone carrying this T cell receptor (beta chain) has only a few counts. V lost 4 bases and J lost 6; bases outside the gene matches: 4. The CDR3 is 15 residues long. Germline CDR1 KGHSY, CDR2 FQNENV. The sample is drawn from a study of blood T cell repertoires in COVID-19. Study at large: There were acute and convalescent COVID-19 samples, and they came from the United States, Italy and Spain. T cells, B-cell-depleted T cells, or PBMCs provided the cDNA or gDNA that served as material.

Per the original data handling: The authors estimated nucleated cell counts from reference gene primer amplification. Data came from immunoSEQ multiplex PCR; TCRdb stores just in-frame clones and leaves some out. The V and J calls and the clone size are those of that table, but D and trimming were determined from the DNA. The sample records approximately 220,000 clones, approximately 86% being singletons. The sample taken for sequencing was peripheral blood. The origin of this receptor is a man in his sixties with acute or convalescent COVID-19. The chain combines TRBV16 with TRBJ1-4; 11 bases map to TRBD1. As DNA, the CDR3 is TGTGCCAGCAGCCCTAGGACAGGGGGCGATGAAAAACTGTTTTTT. Its protein product is CASSPRTGGDEKLFF.